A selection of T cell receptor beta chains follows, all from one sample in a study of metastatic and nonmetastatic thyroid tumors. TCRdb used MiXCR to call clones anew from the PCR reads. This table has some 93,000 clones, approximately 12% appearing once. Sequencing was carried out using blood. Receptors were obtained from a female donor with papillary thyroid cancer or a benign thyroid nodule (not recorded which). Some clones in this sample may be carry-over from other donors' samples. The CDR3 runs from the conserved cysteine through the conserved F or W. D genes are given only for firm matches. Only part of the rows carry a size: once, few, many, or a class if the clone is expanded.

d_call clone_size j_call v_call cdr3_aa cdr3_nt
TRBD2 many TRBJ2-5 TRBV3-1 CASSQDSSGRIQYF TGTGCCAGCAGCCAAGATAGCAGCGGGAGAATCCAGTACTTC
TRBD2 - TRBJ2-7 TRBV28 CASRDPGLGSYEQYF TGTGCCAGCAGGGACCCGGGACTAGGATCCTACGAGCAGTACTTC
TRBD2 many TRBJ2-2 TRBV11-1 CASSFTGLAGGSNTGELFF TGTGCCAGCAGCTTTACGGGACTAGCGGGAGGTTCGAACACCGGGGAGCTGTTTTTT
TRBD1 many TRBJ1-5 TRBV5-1 CASSLQGALNQPQHF TGCGCCAGCAGCTTGCAGGGGGCCCTCAATCAGCCCCAGCATTTT
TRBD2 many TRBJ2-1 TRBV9 CASSRSGTSGKYNEQFF TGTGCCAGCAGCCGTAGCGGGACTAGCGGGAAATACAATGAGCAGTTCTTC
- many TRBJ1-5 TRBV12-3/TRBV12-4 CASSYWDPTSGAPQHF TGTGCCAGCAGTTACTGGGACCCAACCTCCGGGGCGCCCCAGCATTTT
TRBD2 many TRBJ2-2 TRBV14 CASSQVTSGSGGELFF TGTGCCAGCAGCCAAGTGACCAGCGGGAGCGGCGGGGAGCTGTTTTTT
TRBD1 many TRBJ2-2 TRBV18 CASSLGQGNTGELFF TGTGCCAGCTCCCTCGGACAGGGAAATACCGGGGAGCTGTTTTTT
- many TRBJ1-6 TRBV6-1 CASSAQGRIYNSPLHF TGTGCCAGCAGTGCGCAGGGACGAATCTATAATTCACCCCTCCACTTT
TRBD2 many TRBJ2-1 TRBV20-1 CSADTNSGRASVQFF TGCAGTGCGGATACGAATAGCGGGAGGGCTTCTGTGCAGTTCTTC
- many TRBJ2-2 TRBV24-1 CATSDLHVSNTGELFF TGTGCCACCAGTGATTTGCACGTGTCCAACACCGGGGAGCTGTTTTTT
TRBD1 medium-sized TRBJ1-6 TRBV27 CASSLKGAKHNSPLHF TGTGCCAGCAGTTTAAAGGGGGCGAAACATAATTCACCCCTCCACTTT
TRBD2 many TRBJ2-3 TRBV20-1 CSAPGGLATDTQYF TGCAGTGCCCCTGGGGGACTAGCAACAGATACGCAGTATTTT
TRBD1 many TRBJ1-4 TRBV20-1 CSGTGGGEKLFF TGCAGTGGGACAGGGGGCGGTGAAAAACTGTTTTTT
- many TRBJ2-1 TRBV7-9 CASSRNDFNRDDEQFF TGTGCCAGTAGTCGAAACGACTTTAACAGGGATGATGAGCAGTTCTTC
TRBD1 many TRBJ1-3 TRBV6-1 CATSLDRAAGNTIYF TGTGCCACCTCTTTAGACAGGGCGGCTGGAAACACCATATATTTT
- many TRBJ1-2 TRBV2 CASSTHRGYYGYTF TGTGCCAGCAGTACCCATCGGGGGTACTATGGCTACACCTTC
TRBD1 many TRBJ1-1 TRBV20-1 CSARPGGTEAFF TGCAGTGCTAGACCAGGGGGCACTGAAGCTTTCTTT
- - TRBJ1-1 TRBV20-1 CSARRGYLNTEAFF TGCAGTGCTAGACGGGGGTATCTCAACACTGAAGCTTTCTTT
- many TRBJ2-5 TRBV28 CASSPGTQSGTQYF TGTGCCAGCAGTCCCGGGACTCAGTCCGGGACCCAGTACTTC
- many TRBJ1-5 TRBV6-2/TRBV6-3 CASSYSGNGQPQHF TGTGCCAGCAGTTACTCGGGGAACGGTCAGCCCCAGCATTTT
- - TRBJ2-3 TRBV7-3 CASSLGRSDTQYF TGTGCCAGCAGCTTAGGGAGGTCAGATACGCAGTATTTT
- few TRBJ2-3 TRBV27 CSSSFGGSDTHYF TGTTCCAGCAGTTTTGGGGGGTCAGATACGCATTATTTT
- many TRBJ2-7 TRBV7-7 CASSLGPGIYEQYF TGTGCTAGCAGCTTAGGACCAGGGATCTACGAGCAGTACTTC
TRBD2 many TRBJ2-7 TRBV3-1 CASSQPLAGGPSEQYF TGTGCCAGCAGCCAACCCCTAGCGGGAGGGCCCTCCGAGCAGTACTTC
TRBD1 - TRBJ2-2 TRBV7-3 CDSSATGVTLTGELFF TGTGACAGCAGCGCCACAGGGGTTACCCTCACCGGGGAGCTTTTTTTT
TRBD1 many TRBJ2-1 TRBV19 CASSPGTGFNNEQFF TGTGCCAGTTCTCCCGGGACAGGGTTTAACAATGAGCAGTTCTTC
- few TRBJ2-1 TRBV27 CASSRPGVVLPEQFF TGTGCCAGCAGTCGACCGGGGGTGGTACTACCCGAGCAGTTCTTC
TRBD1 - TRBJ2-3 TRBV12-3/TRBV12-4 CASSYYRQGATDTQYF TGTGCCAGCAGCTATTATCGACAGGGGGCCACAGATACGCAGTATTTT
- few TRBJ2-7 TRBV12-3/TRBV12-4 CASDLGPQGYEQYF TGTGCCAGCGACCTAGGGCCCCAGGGTTACGAGCAGTACTTT
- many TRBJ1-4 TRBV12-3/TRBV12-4 CASSLWGADEKLFF TGTGCCAGCAGTTTGTGGGGGGCCGATGAAAAACTGTTTTTT
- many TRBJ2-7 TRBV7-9 CASSLVQGITYEQYF TGTGCCAGCAGCTTAGTTCAGGGGATTACCTACGAGCAGTACTTC
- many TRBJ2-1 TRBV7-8 CASSPKYNEQFF TGTGCCAGCAGCCCAAAATACAATGAGCAGTTCTTC
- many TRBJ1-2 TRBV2 CASKGDEHYGYTF TGTGCCAGCAAGGGCGACGAACATTATGGCTACACCTTC
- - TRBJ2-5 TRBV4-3 CASSLPLRGLGETQYF TGCGCCAGCAGCCTTCCTCTCAGGGGTCTCGGGGAGACCCAGTACTTC
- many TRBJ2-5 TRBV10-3 CAITARIGETQYF TGTGCCATCACCGCCCGGATAGGGGAGACCCAGTACTTC
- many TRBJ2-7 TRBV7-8 CASSSLSYEQYF TGTGCCAGCAGCTCGCTCTCCTACGAGCAGTACTTC
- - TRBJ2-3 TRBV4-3 CASTQGGSTDTQYF TGCGCCAGCACCCAAGGTGGGAGCACAGATACGCAGTATTTT
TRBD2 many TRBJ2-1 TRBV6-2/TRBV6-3 CATGHRAGAYNEQFF TGTGCCACCGGGCATAGAGCGGGAGCCTACAATGAGCAGTTCTTC
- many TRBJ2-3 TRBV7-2 CASSLVASAFTDTQYF TGTGCCAGCAGCTTGGTCGCTAGCGCCTTCACAGATACGCAGTATTTT
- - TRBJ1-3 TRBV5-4 CASSRWGVGLGGNTIYF TGTGCCAGCAGTCGTTGGGGTGTCGGTCTAGGTGGAAACACCATATATTTT
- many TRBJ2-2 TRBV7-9 CASRIIVPTGELFF TGTGCCAGCAGGATAATAGTACCCACCGGGGAGCTGTTTTTT